A single sample gave rise to the 20 T cell receptor beta chains below, sequenced in a study of Graves' ophthalmopathy and Graves' hyperthyroidism listed by TCRdb under 2018. TCRdb records Illumina HiSeq 2000 as the sequencer. For repertoire sequencing, TCR beta CDR3 regions were amplified from RNA transcripts. HTBI primers and the Qiagen OneStep RT-PCR kit were used in a first-round RT-PCR, which was followed by a second-round multiplex PCR, size selection and purification. TCRdb passed the public sequencing reads through fastp at Q25 and MiXCR, retaining productive beta sequences. CDR3 protein duplicates are merged, each entry listing the most common genes and DNA. The table for this sample lists about 500,000 distinct CDR3 sequences; roughly 14% of them were counted only once. Of the sample, about 9.4% falls within the top ten clones. The sequencing sample was made of blood. The receptors here all came from a woman aged 25 to 39 with Graves' ophthalmopathy. Donor details come from another sample of the same person, matched by shared clones.

This clonotype was seen ten or more times. The chain joins TRBV27 to TRBJ1-2; D gene unclear. CDR1 is MNHEY, CDR2 SMNVEV, per germline (reference sequence). V lost 0 bases, J lost 5 bases, and 10 bases lay in between. CDR3 size: 14 residues. The CDR3 DNA follows: TGTGCCAGCAGTTTATCCCTGGGAAGATATGGCTACACCTTC. This encodes CASSLSLGRYGYTF.

At least ten counts were recorded for this clonotype. J is TRBJ2-7 and V is TRBV6-5; D ambiguous. The CDR3 is 13 amino acids. Trimming left V 2 bases short and J 2 bases short, with 7 bases between. Per germline, CDR1 MNHEY and CDR2 SVGAGI. CDR3 residues: CASSYHEAYEQYF. CDR3 DNA: TGTGCCAGCAGTTACCATGAAGCCTACGAGCAGTACTTC.

This clonotype appeared many times. The CDR3 protein is CSARGWISDSMNTEAFF. The CDR3 DNA reads TGCAGTGCGAGGGGTTGGATTTCCGACAGCATGAACACTGAAGCTTTCTTT. The V call is TRBV20-1, the J call TRBJ1-1, with D perhaps TRBD1 (5 bases). V shed 6 bases and J shed 0 bases, with 23 bases lying between them. CDR3 length: 17 residues. Germline V lookup: CDR1 DFQATT, CDR2 SNEGSKA (reference sequence).

This clonotype came up many times. J is TRBJ1-1 and V is TRBV12-5; D remains unclear. The germline gives CDR1 LGHNT, CDR2 FRNRAP. Between the trimmed V and J ends, which lost 3 bases and 4 bases, there was a span of 9 bases. This CDR3 spans 13 amino acids. The CDR3 loop is CASGFSIITEAFF. CDR3 coding DNA: TGTGCTAGTGGTTTTTCAATAATCACTGAAGCTTTCTTT.

This clonotype was recorded many times. DNA for the CDR3: TGTGCCACAAACCGGGGAGGGGAGTACGAGCAGTACTTC. Protein sequence: CATNRGGEYEQYF. The genes are TRBV7-9 and TRBJ2-7; 7 nucleotides align to TRBD2. CDR3 length: 13 residues. J lost 4 bases, V lost 10 bases, and 10 bases had no gene match. Germline V gene data show CDR1 as SEHNR and CDR2 as FQNEAQ (reference sequence).

Many counts were recorded for this clonotype. This rearrangement joins TRBV20-1 to TRBJ2-2; either TRBD1 or TRBD2 may fit D (7 bases each). V shed 6 bases and J shed 5 bases, with 16 bases lying between them. This CDR3 has 14 amino acids. Germline loops: CDR1 DFQATT, CDR2 SNEGSKA (reference sequence). Here the CDR3 reads CSARGGALTGELFF. CDR3 bases: TGCAGTGCCAGGGGGGGAGCCCTGACCGGGGAGCTGTTTTTT.

This clonotype appeared many times. This chain links TRBV6-1 with TRBJ2-7, with TRBD1 identical over 8 bases. CDR3 length equals 13 residues. CDR1 MNHNS and CDR2 SASEGT come from the germline V gene. The V segment lost 6 bases and the J segment 2 bases; nucleotides outside the gene matches: 3. The CDR3 nucleotides are TGTGCCAGCAGCTGGACAGGGACCTACGAGCAGTACTTC. This gives the protein CASSWTGTYEQYF.

This clonotype occurred once. The chain carries TRBV28 and TRBJ2-7; D might be TRBD1 (6 bases). Germline lookup yields CDR1 MDHEN and CDR2 SYDVKM. V lost 2 bases to trimming and J lost 1 base, with 9 bases between them. CDR3 length: 14 residues. The DNA for the CDR3 is TGTGCCAGCAGTTTAATAAGGGGGTCCTACGAGCAGTACTTC. Translating it yields CASSLIRGSYEQYF.

This clonotype was found many times. The genes are TRBV6-5 and TRBJ2-7; D is possibly TRBD2 (5 bases). Germline lookup yields CDR1 MNHEY and CDR2 SVGAGI. V was cut by 0 bases and J by 7 bases, with 13 bases left in between. The CDR3 has 14 amino acids. The CDR3 loop reads CASSYSRSSWEQYF. CDR3 DNA sequence: TGTGCCAGCAGTTACTCGAGGTCTAGCTGGGAGCAGTACTTC.

The chain joins TRBV12-3 or TRBV12-4 to TRBJ1-5; D remains unclear. Trimming took off 3 bases at V and 6 bases at J, with 6 bases between the two ends. The CDR3 is 12 residues long. CDR3 in amino acids: CASSFQVQPQHF. CDR3 in DNA: TGTGCCAGCAGTTTCCAGGTTCAGCCCCAGCATTTT.

This clonotype was seen many times. The rearrangement joins TRBV6-1 to TRBJ2-5; the D is unclear. CDR3 length equals 12 residues. Deletions cut 8 bases from V and 5 bases from J, with 12 bases between. Germline assignment: CDR1 MNHNS and CDR2 SASEGT. The CDR3 coding sequence is TGTGCCAGCTCTACCTGGCCGGAGACCCAGTACTTC. It translates to CASSTWPETQYF.

This clonotype was found many times. The V gene is TRBV4-1, the J gene TRBJ2-7; the D is unclear. Looked up from germline, CDR1 is MGHRA and CDR2 is YSYEKL. The CDR3 runs to 15 residues. The ends were cut back, 0 bases at V and 4 bases at J, with 13 bases in the middle. CDR3: CASSQDFGLFYEQYF. CDR3 DNA sequence: TGCGCCAGCAGCCAAGATTTTGGGCTTTTTTACGAGCAGTACTTC.

This clonotype was recorded at least ten times. The chain carries TRBV28 and TRBJ1-2; TRBD1 matches 10 bases. Germline CDR1 MDHEN, CDR2 SYDVKM. V lost 5 bases and J lost 4; bases outside the gene matches: 7. CDR3 length: 15 residues. The CDR3 bases are TGTGCCAGCAGTCAGACAGGGGGCGCCGTCTATGGCTACACCTTC. Protein product: CASSQTGGAVYGYTF.

The chain is built from TRBV2 and TRBJ1-5; D ambiguous. The V gene's germline CDR1 is SNHLY and CDR2 FYNNEI. This CDR3 has 17 residues. V lost 6 bases and J lost 0, with 18 bases in between. CDR3 loop: CASRAEQTLYSNQPQHF. Here the CDR3 DNA reads TGTGCCAGCAGGGCAGAACAAACCCTATATAGCAATCAGCCCCAGCATTTT. The full variable domain, its missing parts supplied by reference TRBV2 and TRBJ1-5, is EPEVTQTPSHQVTQMGQEVILRCVPISNHLYFYWYRQILGQKVEFLVSFYNNEISEKSEIFDDQFSVERPDGSNFTLKIRSTKLEDSAMYFCASRAEQTLYSNQPQHFGDGTRLSIL.

This clonotype has ten or more counts. The rearrangement joins TRBV2 to TRBJ1-2; weak D call: TRBD1 (6 bases). Trimming removed 6 bases from V and 8 bases from J, with 10 bases in between. Germline CDR1 SNHLY, CDR2 FYNNEI. The CDR3 length is 11 residues. The CDR3 loop reads CASRTGPGYTF. In nucleotides, the CDR3 is TGTGCCAGCAGAACAGGGCCCGGCTACACCTTC. Supplemented by reference TRBV2 and TRBJ1-2, the full variable domain reads EPEVTQTPSHQVTQMGQEVILRCVPISNHLYFYWYRQILGQKVEFLVSFYNNEISEKSEIFDDQFSVERPDGSNFTLKIRSTKLEDSAMYFCASRTGPGYTFGSGTRLTVV.

This clonotype occurred many times. This chain joins TRBV19 and TRBJ1-3; D call uncertain. The V end was cut by 0 bases, the J end by 0 bases, with 9 bases between. Germline assignment: CDR1 LNHDA and CDR2 SQIVND (reference sequence). The CDR3 contains 16 residues. The CDR3 loop reads CASSIEAGSSGNTIYF. The CDR3 DNA reads as TGTGCCAGTAGTATAGAGGCGGGGAGCTCTGGAAACACCATATATTTT.

This clonotype has only a few counts. The chain recombines TRBV11-2 with TRBJ1-1; tentative D call: TRBD1 (5 bases). Trimming cost V 5 bases and J 0 bases, with 16 bases left between them. This CDR3 contains 16 residues. CDR1 SGHAT and CDR2 FQNNGV come from the germline V gene. The CDR3 is CASSPRAPGMNTEAFF. The DNA for the CDR3 is TGTGCCAGCAGCCCTCGGGCCCCAGGGATGAACACTGAAGCTTTCTTT.

This clonotype was recorded at least ten times. The rearrangement joins TRBV2 to TRBJ2-5, with 7 bases identical to TRBD2. Germline loops: CDR1 SNHLY, CDR2 FYNNEI. V lost 10 bases, J lost 1 base, and 6 bases stayed unmatched. The CDR3 is 13 amino acids. The CDR3 reads CATSGTIQETQYF. The CDR3 nucleotides are TGTGCCACCTCCGGGACTATCCAAGAGACCCAGTACTTC. The full variable domain, its missing parts supplied by reference TRBV2 and TRBJ2-5, is EPEVTQTPSHQVTQMGQEVILRCVPISNHLYFYWYRQILGQKVEFLVSFYNNEISEKSEIFDDQFSVERPDGSNFTLKIRSTKLEDSAMYFCATSGTIQETQYFGPGTRLLVL.

Of note for this clonotype: A read error may be the cause here, since a much bigger clone is one base away. The chain links TRBV12-3 or TRBV12-4 to TRBJ2-7, with a tentative D call TRBD1 (6 bases). Trimming left V 2 bases short and J 5 bases short, with 13 bases between. This CDR3 is built from 14 residues. CDR3 sequence (DNA): TGTGCCAGCAGTTTATGGGACATGAGGAACGAGCAGTACTTC. Its translation is CASSLWDMRNEQYF.

In its sample, this clonotype was seen many times. This sequence joins TRBV6-5 and TRBJ1-1; D ambiguous. Germline CDR1 MNHEY, CDR2 SVGAGI. The CDR3 extends over 14 amino acids. Trimming pared 0 bases from V and 6 bases from J, leaving 11 bases between. In DNA, the CDR3 is TGTGCCAGCAGTTACTCACCAGTGCAGGCTGAAGCTTTCTTT. Protein: CASSYSPVQAEAFF.